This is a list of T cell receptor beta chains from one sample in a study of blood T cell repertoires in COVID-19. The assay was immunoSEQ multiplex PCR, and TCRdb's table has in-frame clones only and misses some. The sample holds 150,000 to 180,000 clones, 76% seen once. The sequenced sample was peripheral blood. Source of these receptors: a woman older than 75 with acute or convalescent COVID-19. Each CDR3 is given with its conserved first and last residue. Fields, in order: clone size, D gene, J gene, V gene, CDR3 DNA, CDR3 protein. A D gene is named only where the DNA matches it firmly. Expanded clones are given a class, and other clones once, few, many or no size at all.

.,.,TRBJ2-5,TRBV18,TGTGCCAGCTCGCGAGGGCAGGGGACCCAGACCCAGTACTTC,CASSRGQGTQTQYF
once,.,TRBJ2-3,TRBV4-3,TGCGCCAGCAGCCAAGAACTTGGGGGGGGGCCTCCTGCAGATACGCAGTATTTT,CASSQELGGGPPADTQYF
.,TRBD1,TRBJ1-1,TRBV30,TGTGCCTGGAGTAGTAGGGGGCTTTTCACTGAAGCTTTCTTT,CAWSSRGLFTEAFF
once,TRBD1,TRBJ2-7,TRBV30,TGTGCCTGGAGTGTGGGACAGGCCGCCTACGAGCAGTACTTC,CAWSVGQAAYEQYF
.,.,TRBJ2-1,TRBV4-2,TGTGCCAGCAGCCAAGCGGGAGTTAACAATGAGCAGTTCTTC,CASSQAGVNNEQFF
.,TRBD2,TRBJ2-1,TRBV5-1,TGCGCCAGCAGCTTTCTAGCGGGCACCTACAATGAGCAGTTCTTC,CASSFLAGTYNEQFF
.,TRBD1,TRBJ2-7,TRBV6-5,TGTGCCAGCAGTTACCCGCCGACAGGGAACTCCTACGAGCAGTACTTC,CASSYPPTGNSYEQYF
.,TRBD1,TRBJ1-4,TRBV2,TGTGCCAGCAAAGCAGGGACAGGGAATGAAAAACTGTTTTTT,CASKAGTGNEKLFF
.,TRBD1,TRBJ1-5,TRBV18,TGTGCCAGCTCAACTGGACAGGGACCTTATGAGCCCCAGCATTTT,CASSTGQGPYEPQHF
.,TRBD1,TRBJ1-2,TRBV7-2,TGTGCCAGCAGCCCCGACAGGGCCGCTAACTATGGCTACACCTTC,CASSPDRAANYGYTF
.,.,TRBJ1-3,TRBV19,TGTGCCAGTAGGCTCCAACGCGGTGTAGGAAACACCATATATTTT,CASRLQRGVGNTIYF
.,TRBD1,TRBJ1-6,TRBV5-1,TGCGCCAGCAGCTCGGGACAGGGTTCTTCACCCCTCCACTTT,CASSSGQGSSPLHF
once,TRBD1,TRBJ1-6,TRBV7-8,TGTGCCAGCAGCTTACGGACAGGGGGCAGCTCCTATAATTCACCCCTCCACTTT,CASSLRTGGSSYNSPLHF
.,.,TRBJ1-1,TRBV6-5,TGTGCCAGCACAATGAACACTGAAGCTTTCTTT,CASTMNTEAFF
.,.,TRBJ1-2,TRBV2,TGTGCCACCATACAGGGTATCGACTATGGCTACACCTTC,CATIQGIDYGYTF
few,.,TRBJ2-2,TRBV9,TGTGCCAGCAGCGTAGGCTGGGGGGCCGGGGAGCTGTTTTTT,CASSVGWGAGELFF
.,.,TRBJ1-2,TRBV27,TGTGCCAGCAGTTTTAGCTGGGGAGGGAATGGCTACACCTTC,CASSFSWGGNGYTF
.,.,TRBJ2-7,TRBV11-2,TGTGCCAGCAGCTTAGTGCGTTCCTACGAGCAGTACTTC,CASSLVRSYEQYF
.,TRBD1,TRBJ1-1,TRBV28,TGTGCCAGCATCCCGGGACAGTTCACCACTGAAGCTTTCTTT,CASIPGQFTTEAFF
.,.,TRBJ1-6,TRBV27,TGTGCCAGCAGACCCGGAACACAGGAGGGCAGTTCACCCCTCCACTTT,CASRPGTQEGSSPLHF
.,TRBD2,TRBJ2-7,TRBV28,TGTGCCAGCAGTACAAGCGGGAGGGCCCTTTACGAGCAGTACTTC,CASSTSGRALYEQYF
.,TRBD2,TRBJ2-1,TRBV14,TGTGCCAGCAGCCAAGGACCGGGAGGGATACATGAGCAGTTCTTC,CASSQGPGGIHEQFF
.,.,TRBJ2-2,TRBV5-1,TGCGCCAGCAGCACGGGACAACTCTTCCGGGGCACCGGGGAGCTGTTTTTT,CASSTGQLFRGTGELFF
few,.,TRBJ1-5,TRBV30,TGTGCCTGGAGCGAGGGACACCGGCAGCCCCAGCATTTT,CAWSEGHRQPQHF
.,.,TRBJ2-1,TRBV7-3,TGTGCCACAGCGGAGGGTCCGGGGAATGAGCAGTTCTTC,CATAEGPGNEQFF
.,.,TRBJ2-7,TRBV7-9,TGTGCCAGCAGCTTAGGAGAGAGCTCCTACGAGCAGTACTTC,CASSLGESSYEQYF
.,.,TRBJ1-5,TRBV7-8,TGTGCCAGCAGCTCCGCCCGACCCTGGAGTCTCCAGCCCCAGCATTTT,CASSSARPWSLQPQHF
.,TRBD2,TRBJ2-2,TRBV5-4,TGTGCCAGCAGCTCTACTACTAGCGTCGGGGAGCTGTTTTTT,CASSSTTSVGELFF